This TCR beta chain came from a study of OX40 agonist ivuxolimab in advanced cancers. Looking at the study overall: Ivuxolimab, which targeted the costimulatory receptor OX40 (CD134), was an agonistic, fully human IgG2 monoclonal antibody. Intravenous ivuxolimab was administered to patients every 2 weeks at six dose levels: 0.01, 0.1, 0.3, 1.5, 3 and 10 mg/kg. Of the approximately 54 dose-escalation patients, hepatocellular carcinoma was present in approximately 20, melanoma in about 15, renal cell carcinoma in 9 and head and neck cancer in 9. In the dose-escalation cohort, 82.7% of patients were male, and the mean age was roughly 60 years, with a range of about 23 to 85. Prior anti-PD-1, anti-PD-L1 or anti-CTLA-4 therapy was permitted, and approximately 41% of dose-escalation patients had received checkpoint inhibitors. Partial responses occurred in three dose-escalation patients: two with cutaneous melanoma and one with hepatocellular carcinoma. Peripheral TCRbeta sequencing was intended to test whether TCR sequence diversity was altered and clonal T-cell expansion was caused by ivuxolimab. The paper reports the monotherapy dose-escalation portion (N of about 54 patients) of the phase I ivuxolimab trial. Findings and caveats that apply to the study as a whole: Low levels of normalized T-cell clonal expansion were also seen in some patients who did not respond. In partial responders in the 0.1-3.0 mg/kg groups, normalized peripheral clonal expansion was found to be among the lowest, especially among CD8+ T cells. The antigen specificity of the peripheral T cells that underwent clonal expansion was not determined. After ivuxolimab, expanded clones were on average more numerous among CD8+ T cells than among CD4+ T cells. Clonal expansion of both CD4+ and CD8+ blood T cells was observed from baseline to week 6 at doses 0.1 to 3.0 mg/kg.

Genomic DNA was extracted from sorted cells for sequencing of the TCRbeta CDR3 region. TCRbeta CDR3 regions were sequenced using the immunoSEQ Assay. The clones in this table, taken by TCRdb from immuneACCESS, are in-frame only. Not every clone is retained; where verified, under half of the shortfall comes from an unresolved V gene, and the cause of the rest is unknown. This sample comprises 63,000 or so clones, around 90% of them detected only once. About 4% of the sample is held by the ten biggest clonotypes. As to this clone: This clone's antigen is unknown. No clone much larger than this one lies a single base away; base qualities are absent.

The trial excluded patients who had a history of autoimmune disease or who were on systemic immunosuppression. In every dose cohort, peripheral blood was drawn for TCR sequencing at baseline, cycle 4 day 1, and cycle 7 day 1. The samples were drawn from a first-in-human, open-label, multicenter phase I dose-escalation trial of ivuxolimab. Adults with locally advanced or metastatic head and neck squamous cell, hepatocellular, melanoma or renal cell carcinoma were enrolled in the trial. Before TCR sequencing, CD4+ T cells and CD8+ T cells were sorted from peripheral blood as separate populations. This TCR was sampled from an adult with an advanced solid tumor such as melanoma, head and neck, liver or kidney cancer. Specimen: CD4+ or CD8+ T cells sorted from blood, collected in a trial of the OX40 agonist ivuxolimab.

The CDR3 has the sequence CASSFGTPGGGGKLFF. Here is the DNA: TGTGCCAGCAGTTTCGGAACTCCCGGGGGCGGTGGAAAACTGTTTTTT. In this chain, TRBV27 is recombined with TRBJ1-4; D gene: possibly TRBD1, on 6 matching bases. V is shortened by 3 bases, J by 10 bases, and the region joining them spans 21 bases. For CDR1 and CDR2, the germline V gene (reference sequence) lists MNHEY and SMNVEV. The CDR3 sequence holds 16 residues, the cysteine and phenylalanine included. Only the CDR3 part of the read is kept: 48 bases, read in frame from the first base. Joined to the reference TRBV27 and TRBJ1-4 proteins, this CDR3 gives the full variable domain: EAQVTQNPRYLITVTGKKLTVTCSQNMNHEYMSWYRQDPGLGLRQIYYSMNVEVTDKGDVPEGYKVSRKEKRNFPLILESPSPNQTSLYFCASSFGTPGGGGKLFFGSGTQLSVL.